The clone carrying this T cell receptor (beta chain) was counted between two and nine times. Germline values: CDR1 ENHRY, CDR2 SYGVKD. The CDR3 totals 15 residues. Trimming cost V 4 bases and J 5 bases; bases outside gene matches: 10. The data belong to a study of T-cell memory formation after mild COVID-19. TCRdb re-derived calls from the 5' RACE reads in MiXCR, one entry per CDR3 protein. The sample includes some 330,000 distinct CDR3 sequences, around 21% of them seen just once. The receptor was derived from an adult woman who had mild COVID-19 (a few samples of this study predate the infection). Cell type and time point are not known. The gene calls are TRBV10-3 and TRBJ2-5; 7 nucleotides line up with TRBD1. Sequenced input: PBMCs or a T cell subset sorted from them (not recorded which). In nucleotides, the CDR3 is TGTGCCATCAGTGCAGAGACAGGGAGACTGGAGACCCAGTACTTC. Its translation: CAISAETGRLETQYF.